This T cell receptor (beta chain) was sequenced for a study of blood T cell repertoires in COVID-19. Overall study: COVID-19 samples collected from the United States, Italy and Spain covered acute and convalescent phases. The cDNA or gDNA used as material had been derived from T cells, B-cell-depleted T cells, or PBMCs.

The ends lost 6 bases at V and 5 bases at J; junction bases unmatched: 13. CDR1 is MNHNY, CDR2 SVGAGI, per germline (reference sequence). The CDR3 has 16 amino acids. Study processing details: The assay estimated nucleated cells by amplifying reference gene primers. Assay used: immunoSEQ multiplex PCR; TCRdb lists only in-frame clones, some missing. From that table come the V and J calls and clone size; the DNA was used to work out D and trimming. This sample has under 200,000 clones, with 60% to 85% found just once. Sample: peripheral blood. This TCR derives from a man aged 55 to 70 with acute or convalescent COVID-19. The chain links TRBV6-6 to TRBJ2-7; 10 nucleotides agree with TRBD2. CDR3 bases: TGTGCCAGCAGCGAGAGCGGGGGGGCCTCTTTCAACGAGCAGTACTTC. Amino acids: CASSESGGASFNEQYF.